This T cell receptor beta chain was observed in a study of CD8+ T cells in alopecia areata. CD4+ and CD8+ T cells were sorted from PBMCs stained for CD3, CD4 and CD8. cDNA prepared by RNA extraction and subsequent reverse transcription served as the template for sequencing. Produced via immunoSEQ multiplex PCR; TCRdb's table is partial and in-frame only. The table shows 110,000 to 150,000 clones, with about 60% occurring only once. In the case of this clone: Its antigen is unknown.

Trimming took off 6 bases at V and 7 bases at J, with 15 bases between the two ends. Germline loops: CDR1 SEHNR, CDR2 FQNEAQ (reference sequence). The CDR3 spans 14 residues. Study-level results: TCRs were shared less clearly across patients than in mice, possibly for HLA-related reasons.

This chain uses TRBV7-9 with TRBJ1-4; no firm D call. The sample in question was CD4+ T cells sorted from blood, obtained at week 0. The sequence came from a human donor with alopecia areata. CDR3 sequence (DNA): TGTGCCAGCAGTGTTTCCCAGACCAGTGAAAAACTGTTTTTT. Translating it yields CASSVSQTSEKLFF.